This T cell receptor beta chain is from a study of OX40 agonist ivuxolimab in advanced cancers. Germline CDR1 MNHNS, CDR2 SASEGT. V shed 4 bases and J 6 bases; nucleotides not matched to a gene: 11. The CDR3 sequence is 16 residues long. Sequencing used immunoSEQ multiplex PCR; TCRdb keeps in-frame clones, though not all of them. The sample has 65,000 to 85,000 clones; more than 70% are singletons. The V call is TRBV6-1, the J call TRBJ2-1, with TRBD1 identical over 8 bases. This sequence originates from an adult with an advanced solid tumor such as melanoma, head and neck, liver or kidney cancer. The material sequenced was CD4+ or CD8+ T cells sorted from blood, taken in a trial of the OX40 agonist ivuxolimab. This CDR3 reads CASSVRTGPLGNEQFF. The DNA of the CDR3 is TGTGCCAGCAGTGTAAGGACAGGGCCCCTGGGCAATGAGCAGTTCTTC.